This TCR beta chain derives from a study of cytomegalovirus exposure and HLA in healthy donors. Study conclusions and caveats: A later analysis found that most CMV-associated TCR beta chains appeared HLA-restricted.

CDR1 is MNHEY, CDR2 SMNVEV, per germline (reference sequence). The CDR3 covers 13 residues. Trimming took 4 bases from V and 5 from J, leaving 11 bases between them. Notes on this clone: The antigen is undetermined.

The study ran its PCR with 60 Vbeta and 13 Jbeta primers. Data came from immunoSEQ multiplex PCR; TCRdb stores just in-frame clones and leaves some out. The table has more than 95,000 clones, approximately 76% seen once. Input material: PBMCs. The V and J genes are TRBV27 and TRBJ2-5, with D perhaps matching TRBD1 (6 bases). This TCR was recovered from a man in his fifties or sixties in good health and CMV-seropositive. This chain's CDR3 is CASSSRTAETQYF. The CDR3 DNA reads as TGTGCCAGCAGTTCAAGGACAGCCGAGACCCAGTACTTC.